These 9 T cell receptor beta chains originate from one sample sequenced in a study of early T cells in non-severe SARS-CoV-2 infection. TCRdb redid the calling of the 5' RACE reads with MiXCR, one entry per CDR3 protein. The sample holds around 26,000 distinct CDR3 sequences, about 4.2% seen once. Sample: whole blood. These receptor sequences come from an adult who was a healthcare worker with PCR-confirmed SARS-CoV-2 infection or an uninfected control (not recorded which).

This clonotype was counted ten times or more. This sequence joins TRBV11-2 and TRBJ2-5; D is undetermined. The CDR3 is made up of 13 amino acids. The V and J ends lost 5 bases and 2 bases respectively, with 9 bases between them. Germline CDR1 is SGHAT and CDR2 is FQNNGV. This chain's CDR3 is CASSVQRQETQYF. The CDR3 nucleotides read TGTGCCAGCAGCGTTCAGAGACAAGAGACCCAGTACTTC.

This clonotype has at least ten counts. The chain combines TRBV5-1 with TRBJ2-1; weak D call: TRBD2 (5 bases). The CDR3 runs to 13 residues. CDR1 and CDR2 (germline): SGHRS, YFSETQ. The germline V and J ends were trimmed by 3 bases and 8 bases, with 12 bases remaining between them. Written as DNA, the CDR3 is TGCGCCAGCAGCTCCCTCCTGGAGGATGAGCAGTTCTTC. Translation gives CASSSLLEDEQFF.

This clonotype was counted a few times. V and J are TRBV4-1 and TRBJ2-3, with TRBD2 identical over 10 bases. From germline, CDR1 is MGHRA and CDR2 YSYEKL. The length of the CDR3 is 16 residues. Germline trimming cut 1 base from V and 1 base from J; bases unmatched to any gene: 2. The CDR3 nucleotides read TGCGCCAGCAGCCAAGGAGGGACTAGCGGCACAGATACGCAGTATTTT. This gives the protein CASSQGGTSGTDTQYF.

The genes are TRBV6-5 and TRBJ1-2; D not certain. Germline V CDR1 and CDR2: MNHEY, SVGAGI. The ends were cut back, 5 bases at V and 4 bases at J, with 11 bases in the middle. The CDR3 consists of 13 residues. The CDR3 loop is CASSPTGIYGYTF. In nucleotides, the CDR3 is TGTGCCAGCAGTCCTACTGGGATCTATGGCTACACCTTC.

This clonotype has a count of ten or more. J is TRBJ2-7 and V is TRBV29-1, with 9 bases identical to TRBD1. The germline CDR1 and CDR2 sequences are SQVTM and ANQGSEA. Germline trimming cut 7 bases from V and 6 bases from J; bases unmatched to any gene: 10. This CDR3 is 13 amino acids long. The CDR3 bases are TGCAGCGCCGGGGACAGGGCCCTCGGCGAGCAGTACTTC. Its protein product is CSAGDRALGEQYF.

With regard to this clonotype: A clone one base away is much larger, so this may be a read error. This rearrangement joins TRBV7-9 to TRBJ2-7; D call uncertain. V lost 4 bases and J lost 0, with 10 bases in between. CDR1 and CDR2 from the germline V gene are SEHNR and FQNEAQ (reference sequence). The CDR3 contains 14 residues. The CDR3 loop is CASSSPASSYEQYF. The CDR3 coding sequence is TGTGCCAGCAGCTCCCCTGCAAGCTCCTACGAGCAGTACTTC.

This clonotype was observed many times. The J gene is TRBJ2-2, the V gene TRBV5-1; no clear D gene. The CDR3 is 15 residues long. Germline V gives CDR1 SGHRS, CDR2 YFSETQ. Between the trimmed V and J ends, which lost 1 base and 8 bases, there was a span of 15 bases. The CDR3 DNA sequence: TGCGCCAGCAGCTTGAGGAGCCCCCGGTCGGGGGAGCTGTTTTTT. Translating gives CASSLRSPRSGELFF.

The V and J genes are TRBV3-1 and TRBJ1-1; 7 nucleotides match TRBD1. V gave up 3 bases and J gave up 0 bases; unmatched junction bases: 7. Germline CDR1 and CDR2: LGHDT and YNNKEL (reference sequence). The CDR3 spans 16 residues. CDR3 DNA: TGTGCCAGCAGCCACGACAGGGCAACGATGAACACTGAAGCTTTCTTT. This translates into CASSHDRATMNTEAFF.

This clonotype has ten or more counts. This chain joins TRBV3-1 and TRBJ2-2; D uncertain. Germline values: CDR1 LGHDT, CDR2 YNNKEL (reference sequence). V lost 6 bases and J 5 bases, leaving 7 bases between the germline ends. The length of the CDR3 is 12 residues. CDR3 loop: CASSTNTGELFF. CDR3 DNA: TGTGCCAGCAGTACAAATACCGGGGAGCTGTTTTTT. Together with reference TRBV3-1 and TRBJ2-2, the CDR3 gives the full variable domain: DTAVSQTPKYLVTQMGNDKSIKCEQNLGHDTMYWYKQDSKKFLKIMFSYNNKELIINETVPNRFSPKSPDKAHLNLHINSLELGDSAVYFCASSTNTGELFFGEGSRLTVL.